This record covers a single T cell receptor (beta chain). The source of the sample is a study of blood T cell repertoires in COVID-19. Study-level information: Both acute and convalescent COVID-19 samples were obtained from the United States, Italy and Spain. Sources were T cells, B-cell-depleted T cells, or PBMCs; the material itself was cDNA or gDNA.

As processed by the authors: Nucleated cell number was recorded as an estimate derived from reference gene primer amplification. Produced via immunoSEQ multiplex PCR; TCRdb's table is partial and in-frame only. For V, J and clone size, that table is used; D and trimming come from the DNA. Here the sample spans about 170,000 clones, 82% being singletons. This CDR3 is built from 14 residues. CDR1 is SGHAT, CDR2 FQNNGV, per germline. The germline V and J ends were trimmed by 3 bases and 2 bases, with 8 bases remaining between them. The clonotype comes from a woman older than 75 with active or convalescent COVID-19. V is TRBV11-2 and J is TRBJ1-3, with D possibly matching TRBD1 (5 bases). Source material: peripheral blood. Here the CDR3 reads CASSFGGPGNTIYF. CDR3 coding DNA: TGTGCCAGCAGCTTCGGGGGACCTGGAAACACCATATATTTT.